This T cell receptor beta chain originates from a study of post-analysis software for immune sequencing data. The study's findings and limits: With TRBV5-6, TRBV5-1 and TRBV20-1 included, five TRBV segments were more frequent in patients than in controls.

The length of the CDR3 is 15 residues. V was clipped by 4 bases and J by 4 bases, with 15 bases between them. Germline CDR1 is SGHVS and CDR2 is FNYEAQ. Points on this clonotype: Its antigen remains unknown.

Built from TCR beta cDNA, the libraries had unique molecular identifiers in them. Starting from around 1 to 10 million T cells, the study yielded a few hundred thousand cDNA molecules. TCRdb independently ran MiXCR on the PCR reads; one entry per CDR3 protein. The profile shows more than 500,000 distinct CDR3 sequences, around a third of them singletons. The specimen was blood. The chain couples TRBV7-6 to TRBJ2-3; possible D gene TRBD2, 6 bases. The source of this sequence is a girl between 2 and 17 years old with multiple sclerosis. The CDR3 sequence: CASSSQAGNSDTQYF. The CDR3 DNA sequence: TGTGCCAGCAGCTCCCAAGCGGGTAATTCAGATACGCAGTATTTT.